Each of the 10 T cell receptor beta chains below was sequenced from the same sample in a study of blood T cell repertoires in COVID-19. Assay: immunoSEQ multiplex PCR; the TCRdb copy retains only in-frame clones and omits some. The sample lists 85,000 to 100,000 clones, roughly 83% occurring once. Sequencing was done on a sample of peripheral blood. These receptors originate from a human donor in a cohort sampled during active COVID-19.

The chain has TRBV11-3 and TRBJ2-2; possibly TRBD2 for D (6 bases). V lost 1 base, J lost 5 bases, and 14 bases lay in between. This CDR3 has 16 residues. Germline V CDR1 and CDR2: SGHNT, YENEEA. In DNA, the CDR3 is TGTGCCAGCAGCTTAGGGGAGGAATATGGTACCGGGGAGCTGTTTTTT. Protein: CASSLGEEYGTGELFF.

The chain couples TRBV18 to TRBJ2-7, with TRBD2 matching over 10 bases. The CDR3 length is 15 residues. Germline CDR1 KGHSH, CDR2 LQKENI. Germline trimming cut 4 bases from V and 4 bases from J; bases unmatched to any gene: 7. CDR3 sequence: CASSLSGRAQYEQYF. The CDR3 DNA is TGTGCCAGCTCACTCAGCGGGAGGGCCCAATACGAGCAGTACTTC.

The genes are TRBV5-4 and TRBJ1-4; a weak D match, TRBD1 (6 bases). Germline CDR1 is SGHNT and CDR2 is YYREEE (reference sequence). There are 14 residues in the CDR3. Trimming took off 3 bases at V and 6 bases at J, with 12 bases between the two ends. CDR3 residues: CASSYYRVDEKLFF. The DNA for the CDR3 is TGTGCCAGCAGCTATTACAGGGTAGATGAAAAACTGTTTTTT.

The chain uses TRBV6-5 and TRBJ2-1, with D unresolved. V lost 5 bases to trimming and J lost 10 bases, with 15 bases between them. The CDR3 covers 13 residues. The germline V gene has CDR1 MNHEY and CDR2 SVGAGI. CDR3 coding DNA: TGTGCCAGCAGTACAATGACGGCCGGGGAGCAGTTCTTC. Its protein product is CASSTMTAGEQFF.

The V call is TRBV5-1, the J call TRBJ1-4, with 7 bases matching TRBD1. CDR3 size: 16 residues. The V and J ends lost 6 bases and 3 bases, in that order; junction bases with no gene match: 11. CDR1 and CDR2 from the germline V gene are SGHRS and YFSETQ. In nucleotides, the CDR3 is TGCGCCAGCACCCAACAGGGGTTGGCGCCTAATGAAAAACTGTTTTTT. Its translation: CASTQQGLAPNEKLFF.

Notes on this clone: A junction boundary mismatches the germline segment, possibly from a read error. This chain joins TRBV7-7 and TRBJ1-2, with 7 bases aligning to TRBD1. There are 15 residues in the CDR3. The V gene's germline CDR1 is SSHAT and CDR2 FNYEAQ (reference sequence). The CDR3 nucleotides read TGTGCTAGCAGCCCAGGGGGGACAGCTAACTATGGCTACACCTTC. Its protein product is CASSPGGTANYGYTF.

The chain employs TRBV30 and TRBJ2-1; 10 positions match TRBD2. Germline-derived CDR1 and CDR2 are GTSNPN and SVGIG (reference sequence). CDR3 length equals 15 residues. Unmatched junction bases numbered 9, after V lost 0 bases and J lost 10 bases. The CDR3 loop reads CAWSVGLAGVVEQFF. The CDR3 bases are TGTGCCTGGAGTGTGGGCCTAGCGGGAGTAGTGGAGCAGTTCTTC.

The rearrangement links TRBV11-3 to TRBJ2-1; 8 nucleotides line up with TRBD2. Germline lookup yields CDR1 SGHNT and CDR2 YENEEA. V lost 5 bases and J lost 4; bases outside the gene matches: 4. The CDR3 is made up of 14 amino acids. CDR3: CASSPTSEYNEQFF. CDR3 coding DNA: TGTGCCAGCAGCCCGACTAGCGAGTACAATGAGCAGTTCTTC. The whole variable domain, filled in from reference TRBV11-3 and TRBJ2-1, reads EAGVVQSPRYKIIEKKQPVAFWCNPISGHNTLYWYLQNLGQGPELLIRYENEEAVDDSQLPKDRFSAERLKGVDSTLKIQPAELGDSAVYLCASSPTSEYNEQFFGPGTRLTVL.

The chain employs TRBV6-5 and TRBJ1-4; 8 positions agree with TRBD1. This CDR3 comprises 14 residues. Losses at the gene ends were 6 bases for V and 7 bases for J; bases not matched to a gene: 7. In germline, CDR1 is MNHEY, CDR2 SVGAGI. The CDR3 is CASRLQGAGEKLFF. The DNA of the CDR3 is TGTGCCAGCAGGCTCCAGGGGGCCGGTGAAAAACTGTTTTTT.

The chain uses TRBV6-6 and TRBJ1-5; D remains ambiguous. The CDR3 covers 13 residues. In germline, CDR1 is MNHNY, CDR2 SVGAGI (reference sequence). V lost 6 bases and J 6 bases, leaving 12 bases between the germline ends. In DNA, the CDR3 is TGTGCCAGCAGAACGCCCGGGTCTCAGCCCCAGCATTTT. The encoded protein is CASRTPGSQPQHF.